This entry describes one TCR beta chain. Antigen specificity is unknown. Primers for the PCR totalled 60 Vbeta and 13 Jbeta. Clones were sequenced by immunoSEQ multiplex PCR, and TCRdb holds only the in-frame ones, with some missing. The top ten clones hold roughly 3.1% of a sample with a few hundred thousand clones, 80% to 90% of them seen once. This sample is part of a study of cytomegalovirus exposure and HLA in healthy donors. Findings and limits, study-wide: Later analysis placed DRB1 highest and HLA-C lowest in TCR association rates, which differed by HLA locus. Sequences of the TCR beta chain were said to predict the HLA-A and HLA-B alleles of most subjects accurately. There were some public TCRs occurring in many donors, but most TCR sequences were rare.

Germline-derived CDR1 and CDR2 are MNHNY and SVGAGI (reference sequence). CDR3 size: 13 residues. This TCR was sampled from a young man in good health and CMV-seronegative. The V and J genes are TRBV6-6 and TRBJ1-2; D unresolved. Sequenced sample: PBMCs. The CDR3 sequence: CAARRGTNYGYTF. CDR3 in DNA: TGTGCGGCCCGGCGGGGAACTAACTATGGCTACACCTTC.